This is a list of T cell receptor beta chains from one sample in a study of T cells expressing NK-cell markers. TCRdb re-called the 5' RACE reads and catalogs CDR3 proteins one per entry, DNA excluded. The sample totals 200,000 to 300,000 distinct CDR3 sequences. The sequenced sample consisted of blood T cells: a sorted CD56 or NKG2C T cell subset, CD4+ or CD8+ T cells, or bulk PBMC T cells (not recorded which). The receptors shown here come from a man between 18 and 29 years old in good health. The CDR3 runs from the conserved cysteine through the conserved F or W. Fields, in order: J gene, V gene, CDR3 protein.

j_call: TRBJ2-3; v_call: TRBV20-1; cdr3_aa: CSLDGSTDTQYF
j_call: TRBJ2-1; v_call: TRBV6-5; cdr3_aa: CASSYRTSVYNEQFF
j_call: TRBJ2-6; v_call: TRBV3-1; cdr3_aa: CASTGDRRDSSGANVLTF
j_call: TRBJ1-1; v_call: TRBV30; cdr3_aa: CALQGITEAFF
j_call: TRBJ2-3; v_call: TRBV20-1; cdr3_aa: CLADVAGSTDTQYF
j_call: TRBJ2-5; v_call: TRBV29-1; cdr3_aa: CSVTDMRVQETQYF
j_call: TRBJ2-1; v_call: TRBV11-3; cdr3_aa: CASTSGGRSYNEQFF
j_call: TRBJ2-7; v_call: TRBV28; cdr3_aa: CASKVSGYEQYF
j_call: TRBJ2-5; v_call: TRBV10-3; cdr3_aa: CAISSGSSQETQYF
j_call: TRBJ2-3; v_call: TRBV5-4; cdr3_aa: CASSLVVGTPDTQYF
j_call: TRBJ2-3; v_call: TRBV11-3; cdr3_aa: CASSLAAEDTDTQYF
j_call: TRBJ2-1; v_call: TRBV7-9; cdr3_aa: CASSLRQGNYNEQFF
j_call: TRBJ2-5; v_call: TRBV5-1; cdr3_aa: CASSPGLAGSETQYF
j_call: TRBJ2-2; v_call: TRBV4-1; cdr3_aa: CASSQDTGAHTGELFF
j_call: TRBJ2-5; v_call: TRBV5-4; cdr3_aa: CASSSPKQGSETQYF
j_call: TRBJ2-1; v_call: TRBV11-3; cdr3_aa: CASSLDPGNWGEQFF
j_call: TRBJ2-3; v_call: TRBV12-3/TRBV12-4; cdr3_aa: CASSYRLVSTDTQYF
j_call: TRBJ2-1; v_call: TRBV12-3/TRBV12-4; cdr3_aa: CASSPEIRNEQFF
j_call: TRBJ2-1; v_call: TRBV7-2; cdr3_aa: CASSRQDSVNEQFF
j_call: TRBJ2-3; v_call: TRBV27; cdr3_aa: CASSLRTGGIDTQYF